The subject of this entry is one T cell receptor (beta chain). No antigen is known for it. TCRdb itself ran the reads through MiXCR, one entry per CDR3 protein. The table shows roughly 81,000 distinct CDR3 sequences, with around 3.4% occurring only once. This entry belongs to a study of T cell repertoires in cytomegalovirus infection. Across the study: Shared public TCR beta signatures pointed to both CMV infection and a matching HLA type.

The CDR3 contains 16 residues. CDR1 MNHEY and CDR2 SMNVEV come from the germline V gene (reference sequence). The ends lost 5 bases at V and 9 bases at J; junction bases unmatched: 11. Study results and caveats: The response measured ex vivo was dominated by TCR beta clonotypes (HLA-C-restricted and CMV-specific). Individuals carrying CMV plus the relevant HLA were identified by cumulative frequency of public TCR beta families.

The chain couples TRBV27 to TRBJ2-1; TRBD2 matches at 12 bases. The sequence came from a human donor in good health (CMV status not recorded). Some clones in this sample may be carry-over from other donors' samples. The sequencing sample was made of PBMCs. This chain's CDR3 is CASSTVLAGGPVEQFF. CDR3 DNA: TGTGCCAGCAGTACGGTTCTAGCGGGGGGGCCGGTTGAGCAGTTCTTC.